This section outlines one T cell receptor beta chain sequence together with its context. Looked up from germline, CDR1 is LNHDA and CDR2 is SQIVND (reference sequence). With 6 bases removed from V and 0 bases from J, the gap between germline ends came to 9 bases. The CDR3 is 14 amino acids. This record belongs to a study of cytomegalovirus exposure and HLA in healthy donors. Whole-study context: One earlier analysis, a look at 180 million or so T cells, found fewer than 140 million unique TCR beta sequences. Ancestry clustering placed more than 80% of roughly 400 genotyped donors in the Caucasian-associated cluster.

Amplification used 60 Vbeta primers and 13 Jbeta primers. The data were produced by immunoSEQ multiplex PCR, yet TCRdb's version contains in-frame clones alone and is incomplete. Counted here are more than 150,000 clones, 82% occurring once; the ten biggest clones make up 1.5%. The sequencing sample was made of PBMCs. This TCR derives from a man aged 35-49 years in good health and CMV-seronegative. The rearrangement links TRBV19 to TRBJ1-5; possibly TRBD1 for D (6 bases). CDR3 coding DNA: TGTGCCAGTAGGGGGACATATAGCAATCAGCCCCAGCATTTT. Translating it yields CASRGTYSNQPQHF.